Each of the 10 T cell receptor beta chains below was sequenced from the same sample in a study of vaccination effects on CD4 cells after COVID-19. These TCRs' antigens remain unknown. Profiling relied on immunoSEQ multiplex PCR, and the TCRdb table lists in-frame clones only, not all of them. This table holds approximately 23,000 clones, over 55% found once. Antigen-specific CD4+ T cells were first expanded with viral peptide pools by the ViraFEST assay and only then sequenced. Isolating CD4+ T cells followed less than 12 days of culture. Vaccine recipients lacked prior SARS-CoV-2 infection and had negative nucleocapsid antibodies. Material: CD4+ T cells from PBMCs cultured with HCoV-OC43 spike peptides, obtained before COVID-19 vaccination. The subset: HCoV-OC43 spike overlapping peptide pool stimulation. The receptors come from a human donor who received a COVID-19 vaccine.

Regarding this clone: The junction does not match germline at one end; this may be a read error. V usage is TRBV2 and J usage is TRBJ1-3; D is ambiguous. Germline values: CDR1 SNHLY, CDR2 FYNNEI. The CDR3 totals 13 residues. CDR3 region: CASREEAWNTIYF. The CDR3 DNA is TGTGCCAGCAGGGAAGAAGCCTGGAACACCATATATTTT.

The J gene is TRBJ2-5, the V gene TRBV5-1; no clear D. The V gene lost 4 bases and the J gene lost 5 bases, with 6 bases spanning the gap. Germline V gene data show CDR1 as SGHRS and CDR2 as YFSETQ. This CDR3 contains 11 residues. The CDR3 DNA reads as TGCGCCAGCAGCACTGAGGAGACCCAGTACTTC. Residues: CASSTEETQYF.

V is TRBV2 and J is TRBJ2-7, with D possibly matching TRBD1 (5 bases). Trimming stripped 3 bases from V and 0 bases from J, with 9 bases between. The CDR3 loop spans 14 amino acids. CDR1 is SNHLY and CDR2 is FYNNEI in the germline V gene. CDR3 DNA: TGTGCCAGCAGTGACGGCCAGGGCTCCTACGAGCAGTACTTC. Its protein product is CASSDGQGSYEQYF.

The rearrangement uses TRBV19 and TRBJ2-7, with 8 bases identical to TRBD2. Trimming took 5 bases from V and 7 from J; bases not matched to a gene: 10. Germline lookup yields CDR1 LNHDA and CDR2 SQIVND (reference sequence). The CDR3 runs 14 residues. CDR3 loop: CASSWSGGRGEQYF. CDR3 nucleotides: TGTGCCAGTAGTTGGAGCGGGGGTCGGGGTGAGCAGTACTTC.

The chain has TRBV7-6 and TRBJ2-7; 12 positions match TRBD1. V lost 0 bases and J lost 4; bases outside the gene matches: 4. The CDR3 consists of 16 residues. CDR1 SGHVS and CDR2 FNYEAQ come from the germline V gene. The CDR3 protein is CASSLAGTGGTYEQYF. Written as DNA, the CDR3 is TGTGCCAGCAGCTTAGCCGGGACAGGGGGCACTTACGAGCAGTACTTC.

This sequence joins TRBV10-3 and TRBJ2-1; TRBD1 or TRBD2 may be the D gene (5 bases each). This CDR3 is built from 12 residues. The germline gives CDR1 ENHRY, CDR2 SYGVKD. Trimming cost V 0 bases and J 11 bases, with 8 bases left between them. The chain's CDR3 is CAISESEGQQFF. For the CDR3, the DNA is TGTGCCATCAGTGAGTCCGAGGGACAGCAGTTCTTC.

The gene calls are TRBV25-1 and TRBJ2-3, with TRBD2 matching 12 bases. The trim removed 4 bases at V and 1 base at J, leaving 3 bases unmatched. The CDR3 is 16 amino acids. CDR1 and CDR2 (germline): MGHDK, SYGVNS. The CDR3 DNA reads as TGTGCCAGCAGTGCCGGGACTAGCGGGCGCACAGATACGCAGTATTTT. As protein: CASSAGTSGRTDTQYF.

To note about this clone: Distinct nucleotide sequences in the sample also encode this CDR3. The V call is TRBV5-1, the J call TRBJ2-3; D could derive from TRBD1 or TRBD2 (6 bases each). From germline, CDR1 is SGHRS and CDR2 YFSETQ. The CDR3 contains 14 residues. Trimming took off 0 bases at V and 6 bases at J, with 11 bases between the two ends. The CDR3 protein is CASSLEWGADTQYF. In DNA, the CDR3 is TGCGCCAGCAGCTTGGAATGGGGGGCCGATACGCAGTATTTT. Variable domain in full (rest from reference TRBV5-1 and TRBJ2-3): KAGVTQTPRYLIKTRGQQVTLSCSPISGHRSVSWYQQTPGQGLQFLFEYFSETQRNKGNFPGRFSGRQFSNSRSEMNVSTLELGDSALYLCASSLEWGADTQYFGPGTRLTVL.

This chain uses TRBV30 with TRBJ1-1; the match to TRBD1 covers 7 bases. This CDR3 comprises 14 residues. Germline lookup yields CDR1 GTSNPN and CDR2 SVGIG (reference sequence). After removal of 3 bases from V and 4 bases from J, the junction contained 8 bases not matched to a gene. The CDR3 sequence is CAWRRGRSATEAFF. The CDR3 coding sequence is TGTGCCTGGAGAAGGGGGCGCTCGGCCACTGAAGCTTTCTTT.

By frequency in the sample, this clone is medium-sized. This chain links TRBV6-5 with TRBJ1-2; the D gene is possibly TRBD1 (5 bases). Germline CDR1 is MNHEY and CDR2 is SVGAGI. Trimming stripped 0 bases from V and 0 bases from J, with 8 bases between. The CDR3 extends over 15 amino acids. CDR3 amino acids: CASSYSRQSNYGYTF. The CDR3 DNA is TGTGCCAGCAGTTACTCGCGACAGTCTAACTATGGCTACACCTTC.